This T cell receptor (beta chain) was recovered during a study of identical twins. Study results and caveats: Within monozygotic twins, out-of-frame TCR alpha sharing was underestimated by the models.

A word on this clonotype: As yet, its antigen is unknown.

V lost 6 bases and J 4 bases, leaving 24 bases between the germline ends. Germline CDR1 reads MNHNS; CDR2 reads SASEGT. This CDR3 comprises 17 residues. With template switching, a universal primer site was added, and the cDNA carried unique molecular identifiers. TCRdb re-derived calls from the 5' RACE reads in MiXCR, one entry per CDR3 protein. There are some 1,600,000 distinct CDR3 sequences in the sample; about 30% occur only once, and around 0.25% lies in the top ten. Material: cord blood. The clonotype was recovered from a newborn girl in good health. V and J are TRBV6-1 and TRBJ1-2; D is possibly TRBD1 (6 bases). DNA of the CDR3: TGTGCCAGCAGACCCGGTCAGGGGAGGAGGGTGGTCTATGGCTACACCTTC. Its translation is CASRPGQGRRVVYGYTF.